Listed below are T cell receptor beta chains from one sample, sequenced in a study of Graves' ophthalmopathy and Graves' hyperthyroidism. Each CDR3 protein gets one entry after TCRdb re-called the multiplex PCR reads with MiXCR. The table includes about half a million distinct CDR3 sequences, over 13% detected once. Material: blood. The receptors were sampled from a woman aged 25 to 39 with Graves' ophthalmopathy. Both conserved end residues are part of each CDR3. A D gene is named only where the DNA matches it firmly. Part of the rows lack a size; the others show once, few, many or a class for expanded clones.

j_call d_call clone_size v_call cdr3_nt cdr3_aa
TRBJ2-3 TRBD2 - TRBV24-1 TGTGCCACCAGTTCCAGCGGGAGGGGAGATACGCAGTATTTT CATSSSGRGDTQYF
TRBJ2-7 - many TRBV12-3/TRBV12-4 TGTGCCAGCAGCTCTAAGGGCGGTGCCTACGAGCAGTACTTC CASSSKGGAYEQYF
TRBJ1-1 - - TRBV6-2/TRBV6-3 TGTGCCAGCAGGGACGGTAGGGACTGGAACACTGAAGCTTTCTTT CASRDGRDWNTEAFF
TRBJ1-6 - - TRBV20-1 TGCAGTGCTAGTTCGGGGCCAGCGGATAATTCACACCTCCACTTT CSASSGPADNSHLHF
TRBJ2-7 - many TRBV28 TGTGCCAGCAGTTTTGGCAGGTGGGCCTACGAGCAGTACTTC CASSFGRWAYEQYF
TRBJ1-1 - - TRBV6-5 TGTGCCAGCAGTTACTCGCCGGCACCCATTATCAACACTGAAGCTTTCTTT CASSYSPAPIINTEAFF
TRBJ2-7 - many TRBV19 TGTGCCAGTAGTCAGATCAGGGGCGACGAGCAGTACTTC CASSQIRGDEQYF
TRBJ1-2 - - TRBV5-1 TGCGCCAGCAGGGGAGGGATGTATGGTTACACCTTC CASRGGMYGYTF
TRBJ1-3 - many TRBV9 TGTGCCAGCAGCGAGGGGGTACTGGACTACTCTGGAAACACCATATATTTT CASSEGVLDYSGNTIYF
TRBJ2-7 - many TRBV20-1 TGCAGTGCCACCGGATCGGGACTTCCTGCCTACGAGCAGTACTTC CSATGSGLPAYEQYF
TRBJ1-2 - - TRBV27 TGTGCCAGCAGTTTAGGTGACAACCTTGGCTACACCTTC CASSLGDNLGYTF
TRBJ1-2 - many TRBV4-1 TGCGCCAGCAGCCAGTCAGGAAACTATGGCTACACCTTC CASSQSGNYGYTF
TRBJ2-2 - many TRBV6-1 TGTGCCAGCAATAAGGTTCCCCTCACCGGGGAGCTGTTTTTT CASNKVPLTGELFF
TRBJ2-5 - many TRBV12-3/TRBV12-4 TGTGCCAGCAGTCAAAACGCGGGACACGTCAACCAAGAGACCCAGTACTTC CASSQNAGHVNQETQYF
TRBJ2-7 TRBD2 many TRBV10-3 TGTGCCATCAGGCCCAAGCGGGAGGATGGTTACGAGCAGTACTTC CAIRPKREDGYEQYF
TRBJ1-2 TRBD1 many TRBV5-1 TGCGCCAGCAGCTTGGACGGACAGGGTGGTAACTATGGCTACACCTTC CASSLDGQGGNYGYTF
TRBJ2-7 TRBD2 many TRBV2 TGTGCCAGCAGGGGCTTTCCCCTCGGGGGGGAGCAGTACTTC CASRGFPLGGEQYF
TRBJ2-2 TRBD2 many TRBV20-1 TGCAGTGCTAGACGGCCTATAGCGGGGGGGCGCAGTACCGGGGAGCTGTTTTTT CSARRPIAGGRSTGELFF